This TCR beta chain was recovered during a study of Ad26.COV2.S vaccination and SARS-CoV-2 variants. Study background: Intramuscular Ad26.COV2.S doses were given once or twice, 56 days apart.

TCRdb's table, derived via immunoSEQ multiplex PCR, lists solely in-frame clones and lacks some. The sample yields approximately 350,000 clones, roughly 84% seen once. The CDR3 is 13 residues long. Trimming pared 5 bases from V and 6 bases from J, leaving 13 bases between. CDR1 and CDR2 (germline): MNHEY, SVGAGI. Study outcomes and limitations: Vaccinated and placebo-treated recipients had similar non-spike TCR breadth.

About this clone itself: Its antigen is still unknown.

This sample's treatment: about 20 received Ad26.COV2.S at low or high dose, single or two shots; five or six received placebo; per-sample allocation not given. Material that was analyzed had been drawn on day 63 after the first vaccine or placebo injection. Donor was an adult aged 18-55 years in Boston. The vaccine delivered Wuhan-strain SARS-CoV-2 spike through an Ad26 vector. The gene calls are TRBV6-5 and TRBJ1-2; weak D call: TRBD1 (6 bases). The input for sequencing was peripheral blood, taken in a trial of Ad26.COV2.S vaccine versus placebo. The sequence came from a person aged 18-60 years who received the Ad26.COV2.S COVID-19 vaccine or a placebo. CDR3 sequence: CASSSRQVDGYTF. CDR3 sequence (DNA): TGTGCCAGCAGTAGCCGACAGGTGGATGGCTACACCTTC.